This passage covers 24 T cell receptor beta chains from one sample sequenced in a study of patients and donors after allogeneic stem cell transplantation (dated by TCRdb to between 2020 and 2021). The library was prepared using RT-PCR. Sequencing relied on a NextSeq 550. Using fastp trimming at Q25 and MiXCR clonotype assembly, TCRdb reanalyzed the public sequencing data and kept in-frame beta chains. Duplicate CDR3 protein sequences are folded into a single record with the most common DNA and genes. In this sample the table shows about 400,000 distinct CDR3 sequences, roughly 16% of which occur a single time. Just over 7% of the sample comes from the top ten. Sequencing input: blood, either unsorted or a sorted T cell fraction (not recorded which). Every receptor here comes from a human donor who was either an allogeneic HSCT recipient or a stem cell or donor lymphocyte infusion donor (not recorded which). It is not recorded whose cells these are; they may come from a transplant donor.

The chain recombines TRBV4-3 with TRBJ1-4; a weak D match, TRBD1 (6 bases). Germline CDR1 reads LGHNA; CDR2 reads YSLEER. The length of the CDR3 is 16 residues. V lost 0 bases, J lost 8 bases, and 16 bases lay in between. CDR3 in amino acids: CASSQDHAGVGEKLFF. The CDR3 DNA reads as TGCGCCAGCAGCCAAGATCACGCAGGGGTGGGGGAAAAACTGTTTTTT.

CDR3 nucleotide sequence: TGTGCCAGCAGCCGGACAGGAGAGACCCAGTACTTC. Protein product: CASSRTGETQYF. The V call is TRBV12-3 or TRBV12-4, the J call TRBJ2-5; 7 nucleotides line up with TRBD1. Losses at the gene ends were 6 bases for V and 4 bases for J; bases not matched to a gene: 2. This CDR3 has 12 residues.

The rearrangement joins TRBV6-5 to TRBJ2-7; 7 nucleotides line up with TRBD1. This CDR3 has 11 amino acids. The germline CDR1 and CDR2 sequences are MNHEY and SVGAGI. The J segment lost 7 bases and the V segment lost 7 bases, leaving 4 bases of the junction unmatched. The CDR3 DNA reads TGTGCCAGCACCACAGGGGAGGAGCAGTACTTC. Translation: CASTTGEEQYF.

This clonotype has a handful of counts. This chain links TRBV4-2 with TRBJ2-7; 7 bases map to TRBD2. The germline CDR1 and CDR2 sequences are LGHNA and YNFKEQ. CDR3 length equals 14 residues. J gave up 3 bases and V 3 bases, and 5 bases lay outside the gene matches. The CDR3 sequence is CASSQATSFYEQYF. CDR3 in DNA: TGTGCCAGCAGCCAGGCGACTAGCTTCTACGAGCAGTACTTC.

The table lists this clonotype with a few counts. The V and J genes are TRBV5-1 and TRBJ2-5, with D perhaps given as TRBD1 or TRBD2 (5 bases each). Germline loops: CDR1 SGHRS, CDR2 YFSETQ. This CDR3 has 13 residues. Deletions cut 0 bases from V and 5 bases from J, with 8 bases between. The CDR3 region has the DNA TGCGCCAGCAGCTTGGGAGGGGATGAGACCCAGTACTTC. Translating it yields CASSLGGDETQYF.

The V and J genes are TRBV3-1 and TRBJ2-2, with 9 bases matching TRBD2. The CDR3 totals 14 residues. The V gene end was trimmed by 10 bases and the J gene end by 7 bases; junction bases not matched to a gene: 10. CDR1 and CDR2 from the germline V gene are LGHDT and YNNKEL (reference sequence). This CDR3 is CATERGARNGELFF. The CDR3 DNA sequence: TGTGCCACAGAGCGGGGGGCCCGGAACGGGGAGCTGTTTTTT.

The rearrangement uses TRBV28 and TRBJ2-5; TRBD2 might be the D (6 bases). Germline CDR1 reads MDHEN; CDR2 reads SYDVKM. The CDR3 is 13 residues long. Trimming pared 8 bases from V and 4 bases from J, leaving 14 bases between. The CDR3 DNA reads TGTGCCAGCGGTGGGGGGAAACTAGAGACCCAGTACTTC. Amino acids: CASGGGKLETQYF.

The V call is TRBV21-1, the J call TRBJ1-2. TRBV21-1 has pseudogene status. The CDR3 loop spans 18 amino acids. The CDR3 protein is CASSKGRGQPLRDYGYTF. The CDR3 DNA reads TGTGCCAGCAGCAAAGGAAGAGGGCAACCCCTCCGAGACTATGGCTACACCTTC.

This chain joins TRBV10-2 and TRBJ1-1, with 7 bases fitting TRBD1. This CDR3 is 12 amino acids long. The germline V gene has CDR1 WSHSY and CDR2 SAAADI. V shed 3 bases and J 7 bases; nucleotides not matched to a gene: 2. The CDR3 loop is CASSEWTGEAFF. As DNA, the CDR3 is TGCGCCAGCAGTGAATGGACAGGTGAAGCTTTCTTT.

Points on this clonotype: A single base separates this from a much larger clone, so it may be a read error. The chain is built from TRBV7-3 and TRBJ2-1; D not resolved. The V gene lost 2 bases and the J gene lost 6 bases, with 5 bases spanning the gap. The CDR3 is 12 amino acids. Germline CDR1 SGHTA, CDR2 FQGTGA. The CDR3 DNA follows: TGTGCCAGCAGCTTATTTCCCAATGAGCAGTTCTTC. It translates to CASSLFPNEQFF.

Many counts were recorded for this clonotype. J is TRBJ2-3 and V is TRBV7-3, with D unresolved. Per germline, CDR1 SGHTA and CDR2 FQGTGA. V lost 1 base to trimming and J lost 1 base, with 6 bases between them. The CDR3 sequence is 14 residues long. For the CDR3, the DNA is TGTGCCAGCAGCTTAAGAGGACGCACAGATACGCAGTATTTT. This gives the protein CASSLRGRTDTQYF.

This clonotype was counted between two and nine times. The CDR3 region has the DNA TGCGCCAGCGCCCCGGACAGGGGGAACACTGAAGCTTTCTTT. Translation: CASAPDRGNTEAFF. The J gene is TRBJ1-1, the V gene TRBV5-1; 9 nucleotides align to TRBD1. The J segment lost 1 base and the V segment lost 7 bases, leaving 5 bases of the junction unmatched. The CDR3 runs 14 residues. Germline values: CDR1 SGHRS, CDR2 YFSETQ.

The genes are TRBV4-3 and TRBJ2-7; TRBD2 is a possible D gene (7 bases). CDR1 is LGHNA, CDR2 YSLEER, per germline. This CDR3 has 16 residues. Trimming cost V 4 bases and J 2 bases, with 18 bases left between them. CDR3 in DNA: TGCGCCAGCAGCCCCGGGGGGCGAGCCCGGCCCTACGAGCAGTACTTC. It yields the protein CASSPGGRARPYEQYF.

This clonotype has more than one count but fewer than ten. The rearrangement uses TRBV3-1 and TRBJ2-7; D call uncertain. The CDR3 sequence is 13 residues long. The V gene lost 1 base and the J gene lost 1 base, with 5 bases spanning the gap. The germline CDR1 and CDR2 sequences are LGHDT and YNNKEL (reference sequence). CDR3 residues: CASSQAFSYEQYF. CDR3 coding DNA: TGTGCCAGCAGCCAAGCCTTTTCCTACGAGCAGTACTTC.

The V gene is TRBV12-3 or TRBV12-4, the J gene TRBJ2-3; 15 bases fit TRBD2. V gave up 6 bases and J gave up 5 bases; unmatched junction bases: 9. CDR3 length equals 17 residues. The DNA of the CDR3 is TGTGCCAGCAGGAAAGGACTAGCGGGGGGGCAGGTAGATACGCAGTATTTT. It specifies CASRKGLAGGQVDTQYF.

At least ten counts were recorded for this clonotype. The chain carries TRBV5-1 and TRBJ2-2; TRBD2 aligns across 10 bases. V shed 6 bases, J shed 4 bases, and the junction held 9 bases outside the gene matches. Looked up from germline, CDR1 is SGHRS and CDR2 is YFSETQ. This CDR3 region has 16 residues. The CDR3 region has the DNA TGCGCCAGCAATGTTCTAGCGGGAGCGATCACCGGGGAGCTGTTTTTT. Its protein is CASNVLAGAITGELFF.

The CDR3 protein is CASSLLGDSNQPQHF. The CDR3 nucleotides are TGTGCCAGCAGTTTATTGGGTGATAGCAATCAGCCCCAGCATTTT. The chain combines TRBV27 with TRBJ1-5, with D unresolved. CDR1 is MNHEY and CDR2 is SMNVEV in the germline V gene (reference sequence). The V end was cut by 1 base, the J end by 0 bases, with 7 bases between. The CDR3 runs to 15 residues.

The chain links TRBV2 to TRBJ2-1, with 11 bases lining up with TRBD2. Germline-derived CDR1 and CDR2 are SNHLY and FYNNEI. The CDR3 has 18 residues. The J segment lost 0 bases and the V segment lost 5 bases, leaving 9 bases of the junction unmatched. CDR3 DNA sequence: TGTGCCAGCAGTTTAGCGGGAGGGCGGGGATACTCCTACAATGAGCAGTTCTTC. Protein product: CASSLAGGRGYSYNEQFF.

This chain joins TRBV7-2 and TRBJ2-7, with 7 positions matching TRBD2. Germline assignment: CDR1 SGHTA and CDR2 FQGNSA. The CDR3 extends over 15 amino acids. Unmatched junction bases numbered 10, after V lost 3 bases and J lost 5 bases. The chain's CDR3 is CASSFSLGGPHEQYF. For the CDR3, the DNA is TGTGCCAGCAGCTTCAGTCTGGGAGGGCCCCACGAGCAGTACTTC.

This clonotype was seen more than once but under ten times. The chain carries TRBV9 and TRBJ2-3, with D hard to call. Trimming shortened V by 4 bases and J by 0 bases, and 15 bases separated the two germline ends. The V gene's germline CDR1 is SGDLS and CDR2 YYNGEE. This CDR3 comprises 16 residues. CDR3 in DNA: TGTGCCAGCAGCCCTAGAGGCCAGAGTAGCACAGATACGCAGTATTTT. Translated: CASSPRGQSSTDTQYF.

This clonotype appeared a few times. This chain uses TRBV27 with TRBJ2-7; 8 bases are shared with TRBD1. CDR1 and CDR2 from the germline V gene are MNHEY and SMNVEV (reference sequence). The CDR3 is 14 amino acids. Germline trimming cut 5 bases from V and 0 bases from J; bases unmatched to any gene: 3. This chain's CDR3 is CASSKGQDSYEQYF. Here the CDR3 DNA reads TGTGCCAGCAGTAAGGGACAGGACTCCTACGAGCAGTACTTC.

There are a few counts of this clonotype. CDR3 DNA: TGCAGTGCTAGAGATAGGCTAGCGGGGGGAAAATCATATACGCAGTATTTT. Translating it yields CSARDRLAGGKSYTQYF. V and J are TRBV20-1 and TRBJ2-3; TRBD2 matches 11 bases. CDR3 length: 17 residues. In germline, CDR1 is DFQATT, CDR2 SNEGSKA (reference sequence). V lost 0 bases, J lost 7 bases, and 12 bases stayed unmatched.

This clonotype appeared a few times. The rearrangement joins TRBV4-3 to TRBJ1-1, with TRBD1 identical over 7 bases. Losses at the gene ends were 4 bases for V and 2 bases for J; bases not matched to a gene: 10. Looked up from germline, CDR1 is LGHNA and CDR2 is YSLEER. CDR3 length equals 16 residues. The CDR3 here is CASSRSPGTVNTEAFF. CDR3 DNA: TGCGCCAGCAGCCGAAGTCCCGGGACAGTTAACACTGAAGCTTTCTTT.

This clonotype was counted many times. The chain uses TRBV7-9 and TRBJ2-7, with D uncertain. Germline values: CDR1 SEHNR, CDR2 FQNEAQ (reference sequence). Trimming cost V 5 bases and J 7 bases, with 15 bases left between them. This CDR3 contains 13 residues. The CDR3 here is CASSLYESLEQYF. For the CDR3, the DNA is TGTGCCAGCAGCCTGTATGAATCTCTGGAGCAGTACTTC.